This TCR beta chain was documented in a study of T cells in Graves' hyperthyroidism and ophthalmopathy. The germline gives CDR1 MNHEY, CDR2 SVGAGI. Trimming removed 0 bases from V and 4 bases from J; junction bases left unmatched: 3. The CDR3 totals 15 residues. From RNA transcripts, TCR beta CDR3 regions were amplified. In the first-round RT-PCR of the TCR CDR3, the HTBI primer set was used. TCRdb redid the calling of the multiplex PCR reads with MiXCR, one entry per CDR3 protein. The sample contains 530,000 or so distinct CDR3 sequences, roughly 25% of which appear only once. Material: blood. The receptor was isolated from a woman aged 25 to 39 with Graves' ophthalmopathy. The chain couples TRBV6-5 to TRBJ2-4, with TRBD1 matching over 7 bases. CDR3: CASSYSGQSKNIQYF. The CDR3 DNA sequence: TGTGCCAGCAGTTACTCGGGACAGTCGAAAAACATTCAGTACTTC.